This entry features one TCR beta chain sequence. Its antigen is not yet known. No quality values exist for individual bases; no much larger clone is one base distant. Via the germline V gene, CDR1 is LGHNA and CDR2 YNFKEQ. Trimming leaves V shorter by 1 base and J shorter by 4 bases, with the junction holding 4 bases beyond the gene matches. Including cysteine and phenylalanine, the CDR3 has 16 amino acids. Only the CDR3 DNA is retained, 48 bases long and in frame from the first base. Receptors were amplified or captured by the immunoSEQ multiplex PCR assay. This immuneACCESS table, as held by TCRdb, lists in-frame sequences with V and J called but not all clones. Of the missing ones, under half trace to an unresolved V gene in checked studies; the others have no known cause. Recorded for this sample are roughly 38,000 clones; roughly 91% of them occurred a single time. In total, the top ten clones hold about 7% of the sample.

This entry is derived from a study of T cell changes during pregnancy in multiple sclerosis (dated by TCRdb to about 2019). Background on the whole study: Changes in the T cell repertoire over the course of pregnancy were examined in this study in women with multiple sclerosis.

The sequence links TRBV4-2 to TRBJ2-1, and TRBD2 aligns with 10 junction nucleotides. The source of this sequence is a female donor with multiple sclerosis, enrolled in a pregnancy study. Sequenced here: CD8+ T cells from peripheral blood mononuclear cells, sampled in the third trimester of pregnancy. The CDR3 has the sequence CASSQGSGGAYNEQFF. Read as DNA, the sequence is TGTGCCAGCAGCCAAGGGAGCGGGGGGGCGTACAATGAGCAGTTCTTC.